These 2 T cell receptor beta chains share one sample of origin, sequenced in a study of CD8 T cells in Susac syndrome. The RNA input was 0.5 to 1 ug, and it was reverse transcribed with random hexamers. MiXCR, applied by TCRdb to the immunoSEQ multiplex PCR reads, yields one record per CDR3 protein. In the table there are 120,000 to 150,000 distinct CDR3 sequences, 90% to 96% of which are singletons. The specimen was CD4+ T cells from PBMCs. The origin of the receptors is a human donor with Susac syndrome.

This clonotype was recorded once. The J gene is TRBJ1-1, the V gene TRBV18; possible D gene TRBD1, 6 bases. Germline CDR1 KGHSH, CDR2 LQKENI. There are 15 residues in the CDR3. V was trimmed by 3 bases and J by 1 base, leaving 12 bases between them. CDR3 region: CASSPSRGQNTEAFF. Written as DNA, the CDR3 is TGTGCCAGCTCACCTTCAAGGGGACAGAACACTGAAGCTTTCTTT.

The chain couples TRBV28 to TRBJ2-1, with 7 bases matching TRBD1. The V segment lost 6 bases and the J segment 7 bases; nucleotides outside the gene matches: 18. Per the germline V gene, CDR1 is MDHEN and CDR2 is SYDVKM. This CDR3 has 17 amino acids. The CDR3 DNA reads TGTGCCAGCAGGGCCCGGCTCCGGGACAGACGGTCGAATGAGCAGTTCTTC. This gives the protein CASRARLRDRRSNEQFF.